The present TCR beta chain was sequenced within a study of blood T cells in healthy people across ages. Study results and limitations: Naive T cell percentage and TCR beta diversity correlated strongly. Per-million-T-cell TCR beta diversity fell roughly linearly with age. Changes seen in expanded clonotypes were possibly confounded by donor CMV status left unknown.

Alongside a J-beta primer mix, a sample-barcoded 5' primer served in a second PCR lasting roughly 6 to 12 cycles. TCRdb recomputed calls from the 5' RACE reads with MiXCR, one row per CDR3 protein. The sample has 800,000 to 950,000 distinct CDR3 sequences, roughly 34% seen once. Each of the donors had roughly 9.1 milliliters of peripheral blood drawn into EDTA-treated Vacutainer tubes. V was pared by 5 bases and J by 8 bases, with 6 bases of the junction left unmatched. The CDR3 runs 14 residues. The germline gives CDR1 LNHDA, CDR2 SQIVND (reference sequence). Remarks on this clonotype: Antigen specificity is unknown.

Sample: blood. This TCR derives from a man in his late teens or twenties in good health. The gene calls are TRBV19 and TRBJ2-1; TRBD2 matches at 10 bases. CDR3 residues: CASSPRTSGDEQFF. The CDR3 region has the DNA TGTGCCAGTAGTCCCCGGACTAGCGGCGATGAGCAGTTCTTC.